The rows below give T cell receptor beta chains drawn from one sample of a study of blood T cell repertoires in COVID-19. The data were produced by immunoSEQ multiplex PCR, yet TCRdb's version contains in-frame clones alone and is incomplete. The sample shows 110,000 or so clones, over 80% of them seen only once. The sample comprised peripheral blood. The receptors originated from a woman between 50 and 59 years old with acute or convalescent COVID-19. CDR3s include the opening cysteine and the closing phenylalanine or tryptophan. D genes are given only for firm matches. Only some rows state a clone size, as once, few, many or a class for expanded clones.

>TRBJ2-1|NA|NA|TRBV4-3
CASSQVSGSRYNEQFF
TGCGCCAGCAGCCAAGTATCTGGGAGCCGTTACAATGAGCAGTTCTTC
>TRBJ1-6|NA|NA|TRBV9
CASSRPGGGGSPLHF
TGTGCCAGCAGCCGACCTGGCGGGGGAGGATCACCCCTCCACTTT
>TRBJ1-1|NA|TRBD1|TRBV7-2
CASSLKPGQGAIVSEAFF
TGTGCCAGCAGCCTCAAACCGGGACAGGGGGCCATAGTTTCTGAAGCTTTCTTT
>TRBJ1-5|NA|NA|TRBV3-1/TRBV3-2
CASSHGQSYSNQPQHF
TGTGCCAGCAGCCACGGACAGTCCTATAGCAATCAGCCCCAGCATTTT
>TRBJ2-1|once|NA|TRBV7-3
CASSRDYPNEQFF
TGTGCCAGCAGCCGAGACTATCCCAATGAGCAGTTCTTC
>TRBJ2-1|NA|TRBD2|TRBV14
CASSPFAGDSYNEQFF
TGTGCCAGCAGCCCTTTCGCGGGAGACTCCTACAATGAGCAGTTCTTC
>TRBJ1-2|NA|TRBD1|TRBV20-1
CSASSGGEERRGYTF
TGCAGTGCTAGTTCAGGGGGCGAGGAACGGCGCGGCTACACCTTC
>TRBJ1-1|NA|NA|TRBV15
CATSRGTEGIGTEAFF
TGTGCCACCAGCAGAGGGACGGAGGGGATTGGGACTGAAGCTTTCTTT
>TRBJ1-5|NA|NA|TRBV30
CAWSVIPAALRQPQHF
TGTGCCTGGAGTGTAATCCCAGCAGCCTTGAGGCAGCCCCAGCATTTT
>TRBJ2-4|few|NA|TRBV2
CASSIEQGLNIQYF
TGTGCCAGCAGTATAGAACAGGGATTAAACATTCAGTACTTC
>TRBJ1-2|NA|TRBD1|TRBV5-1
CASSLGGGDYGYTF
TGCGCCAGCAGCTTGGGAGGGGGCGACTATGGCTACACCTTC
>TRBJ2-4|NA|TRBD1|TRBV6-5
CASSSGTGNIQYF
TGTGCCAGCAGTTCCGGGACAGGGAACATTCAGTACTTC